Below are 18 T cell receptor beta chains sequenced from a single sample in a study of identical twins. One entry per CDR3 protein, called by TCRdb with MiXCR from the 5' RACE reads. Of some 230,000 distinct CDR3 sequences listed, around 6.5% are singletons. The same sample was also studied in work on T cells expressing NK-cell markers.

The material sequenced was CD8+ T cells sorted from blood. Every receptor here comes from a young woman in good health.

The V call is TRBV12-3 or TRBV12-4, the J call TRBJ2-5; 8 bases are a match to TRBD2. The length of the CDR3 is 17 residues. V trimming: 1 base; J trimming: 5 bases; junction bases outside the gene matches: 12. DNA of the CDR3: TGTGCCAGCAGTTTAGTAGCGGCGGGAGGTCTTCGGGAGACCCAGTACTTC. Its translation is CASSLVAAGGLRETQYF.

This clonotype turned up a few times. The CDR3 spells CASSEGPQGTYEQYF. The CDR3, as DNA: TGTGCCAGCAGTGAAGGGCCTCAGGGGACCTACGAGCAGTACTTC. The chain links TRBV6-1 to TRBJ2-7, with a tentative D call TRBD1 (6 bases). V shed 1 base and J shed 2 bases, with 12 bases lying between them. From germline, CDR1 is MNHNS and CDR2 SASEGT. This CDR3 contains 15 residues.

This clonotype has a handful of counts. Germline is not matched at one junction end, which may reflect a read error. The CDR3 bases are TGTGCCAGCAGCCCAGAGGAGCGGCAGACATTT. This codes for CASSPEERQTF. The rearrangement uses TRBV7-9 and TRBJ2-3; possible D gene TRBD2, 5 bases. The CDR3 runs to 11 residues. Per the germline V gene, CDR1 is SEHNR and CDR2 is FQNEAQ (reference sequence).

This clonotype was recorded a few times. This chain joins TRBV6-1 and TRBJ1-4; possibly TRBD1 for D (5 bases). Germline V gives CDR1 MNHNS, CDR2 SASEGT. The CDR3 is 15 amino acids. Between the trimmed V and J ends, which lost 5 bases and 6 bases, there was a span of 16 bases. The CDR3 region is CASSISGSGDEKLFF. The DNA for the CDR3 is TGTGCCAGCAGTATTTCAGGGTCCGGTGATGAAAAACTGTTTTTT.

V gene TRBV2 combines with J gene TRBJ1-2; 7 nucleotides align to TRBD1. Germline assignment: CDR1 SNHLY and CDR2 FYNNEI. V lost 6 bases to trimming and J lost 8 bases; unmatched junction nucleotides: 6. The CDR3 consists of 12 residues. The CDR3 DNA follows: TGTGCCAGCAGGACAGGGCAGAGAGGCTACACCTTC. Its protein product is CASRTGQRGYTF.

This clonotype was observed a few times. The genes are TRBV13 and TRBJ2-3, with D possibly TRBD2 on 6 matching bases. The CDR3 runs to 14 residues. Germline values: CDR1 PRHDT, CDR2 FYEKMQ (reference sequence). The V gene lost 11 bases and the J gene lost 4 bases, with 19 bases spanning the gap. The CDR3 coding sequence is TGTGCCGAGGCATGGAGGGGATCGGCAGATACGCAGTATTTT. As protein: CAEAWRGSADTQYF.

The rearrangement joins TRBV12-3 or TRBV12-4 to TRBJ2-1; 10 bases align to TRBD2. V shed 4 bases and J 12 bases; nucleotides not matched to a gene: 6. The CDR3 contains 13 residues. The DNA for the CDR3 is TGTGCCAGCAGTTCAGCAGCGGGGGGGCGGCAGTTCTTC. It codes for CASSSAAGGRQFF.

This clonotype was recorded at least ten times. The CDR3 sequence is CAINNGGEQFF. The DNA of the CDR3 is TGTGCCATCAATAACGGGGGGGAGCAGTTCTTC. The gene calls are TRBV10-3 and TRBJ2-1; 7 positions agree with TRBD2. V lost 7 bases to trimming and J lost 10 bases; unmatched junction nucleotides: 4. This CDR3 is built from 11 residues. The germline CDR1 and CDR2 sequences are ENHRY and SYGVKD.

The chain joins TRBV3-1 to TRBJ2-3; D gene uncertain. The CDR3 has 15 residues. The germline V gene encodes CDR1 LGHDT and CDR2 YNNKEL (reference sequence). V was trimmed by 8 bases and J by 0 bases, leaving 15 bases between them. The CDR3 DNA follows: TGTGCCAGCTGCCCTTCTTTATCTAGCACAGATACGCAGTATTTT. This translates into CASCPSLSSTDTQYF.

This clonotype was counted a few times. The chain employs TRBV6-1 and TRBJ2-3, with TRBD2 matching over 7 bases. The germline CDR1 and CDR2 sequences are MNHNS and SASEGT. The CDR3 is 14 amino acids. The junction had 7 bases not matched to a gene; V was cut back by 8 bases and J by 2 bases. The CDR3 DNA follows: TGTGCCAGCCCTGGCCGGGGGGACACAGATACGCAGTATTTT. Its protein is CASPGRGDTDTQYF.

This clonotype occurred once. This rearrangement joins TRBV21-1 to TRBJ2-1; the table's D gene call, TRBD2, was not cross checked with the DNA. TRBV21-1 is annotated as a pseudogene. There are 14 residues in the CDR3. The CDR3 loop is CASRRLAGVGEQFF. The CDR3 region has the DNA TGTGCCAGCAGGCGACTAGCGGGAGTTGGTGAGCAGTTCTTC.

This clonotype showed up just a few times. The genes are TRBV5-1 and TRBJ2-7; 9 bases match TRBD1. Germline V CDR1 and CDR2: SGHRS, YFSETQ. After removal of 4 bases from V and 2 bases from J, the junction contained 10 bases not matched to a gene. This CDR3 region has 16 residues. The CDR3 region is CASSTARQGGAYEQYF. In DNA, the CDR3 is TGCGCCAGCAGCACGGCCCGACAGGGGGGGGCCTACGAGCAGTACTTC.

This chain joins TRBV29-1 and TRBJ2-2, with 9 bases that match TRBD1. J lost 8 bases, V lost 2 bases, and 3 bases had no gene match. The CDR3 is 13 residues long. Germline loops: CDR1 SQVTM, CDR2 ANQGSEA. CDR3 nucleotides: TGCAGCGTTGAATACAGGGGGCGAGGGGAGCTGTTTTTT. Encoded protein: CSVEYRGRGELFF.

The chain is built from TRBV13 and TRBJ2-7, with D possibly being TRBD2 (6 bases). This CDR3 contains 13 residues. Trimming pared 5 bases from V and 2 bases from J, leaving 10 bases between. The germline V gene has CDR1 PRHDT and CDR2 FYEKMQ (reference sequence). CDR3 coding DNA: TGTGCCAGCAGCCGGCCGGGGGCCTACGAGCAGTACTTC. Translation gives CASSRPGAYEQYF.

The rearrangement uses TRBV20-1 and TRBJ2-1; 7 bases are shared with TRBD2. Germline V lookup: CDR1 DFQATT, CDR2 SNEGSKA (reference sequence). Trimming removed 2 bases from V and 6 bases from J; junction bases left unmatched: 10. The CDR3 spans 15 residues. CDR3 sequence (DNA): TGCAGTGCTAGAAGGTCTAGCGGAGAACTCAATGAGCAGTTCTTC. It specifies CSARRSSGELNEQFF.

V and J are TRBV5-8 and TRBJ2-7; 8 bases are shared with TRBD1. Germline V gene sequence: CDR1 SGHTS, CDR2 YDEGEE. J gave up 3 bases and V 4 bases, and 9 bases lay outside the gene matches. The CDR3 runs to 15 residues. This CDR3 is CASSHRTGIFYEQYF. The CDR3 DNA reads TGTGCCAGCAGCCACCGGACAGGGATTTTCTACGAGCAGTACTTC.

The table lists this clonotype with many counts. The genes are TRBV11-2 and TRBJ2-1, with no clear D. Trimming shortened V by 1 base and J by 7 bases, and 11 bases separated the two germline ends. CDR1 is SGHAT, CDR2 FQNNGV, per germline. The CDR3 extends over 14 amino acids. The CDR3 here is CASSLGQGSNEQFF. CDR3 nucleotide sequence: TGTGCCAGCAGCTTAGGACAAGGCTCAAATGAGCAGTTCTTC.

The J gene is TRBJ1-1, the V gene TRBV6-1, with 12 bases matching TRBD1. Germline V gene data show CDR1 as MNHNS and CDR2 as SASEGT. V was clipped by 3 bases and J by 3 bases; unmatched bases: 11. CDR3 length equals 18 residues. The CDR3 nucleotides read TGTGCCAGCAGTGAGACCGGGACAGGGGGCGAGGGGGACACTGAAGCTTTCTTT. It yields the protein CASSETGTGGEGDTEAFF.